The 9 T cell receptor beta chains below were found in one sample sequenced in a study of cytomegalovirus exposure and HLA in healthy donors. The PCR used 60 Vbeta and 13 Jbeta primers. Only in-frame clones appear in the TCRdb table, and some are missing; sequencing was by immunoSEQ multiplex PCR. This repertoire comprises about 200,000 clones; its ten largest clones make up about 0.74%. Sequencing input: PBMCs. The receptors stem from a boy younger than 18 in good health and CMV-seronegative.

This chain uses TRBV28 with TRBJ1-2; 8 positions agree with TRBD1. The junction had 6 bases not matched to a gene; V was cut back by 7 bases and J by 8 bases. CDR1 and CDR2 (germline): MDHEN, SYDVKM. This CDR3 contains 12 residues. The CDR3 reads CASIVPGGGYTF. The CDR3 bases are TGTGCCAGCATTGTTCCAGGGGGCGGCTACACCTTC.

The chain uses TRBV5-4 and TRBJ1-2; TRBD1 aligns across 11 bases. The trim removed 0 bases at V and 4 bases at J, leaving 11 bases unmatched. The CDR3 is made up of 18 amino acids. Looked up from germline, CDR1 is SGHNT and CDR2 is YYREEE (reference sequence). CDR3 sequence: CASSLGFLRTGGSYGYTF. The CDR3 nucleotides read TGTGCCAGCAGCTTGGGTTTCTTGAGGACAGGGGGCTCCTATGGCTACACCTTC.

V and J are TRBV6-5 and TRBJ1-1; the match to TRBD1 covers 8 bases. V gave up 7 bases and J gave up 5 bases; unmatched junction bases: 9. This CDR3 has 14 amino acids. Germline-derived CDR1 and CDR2 are MNHEY and SVGAGI. As DNA, the CDR3 is TGTGCCAGCATTCCTGGACAGGGTTCAACTGAAGCTTTCTTT. It codes for CASIPGQGSTEAFF.

The chain couples TRBV28 to TRBJ1-1, with unresolved D. There are 14 residues in the CDR3. Per the germline V gene, CDR1 is MDHEN and CDR2 is SYDVKM. Trimming stripped 7 bases from V and 3 bases from J, with 15 bases between. CDR3 DNA: TGTGCCAGCATTATGCGGGGTAGGGACACTGAAGCTTTCTTT. Its translation: CASIMRGRDTEAFF. The variable domain in full, with the rest retrieved from reference TRBV28 and TRBJ1-1, is DVKVTQSSRYLVKRTGEKVFLECVQDMDHENMFWYRQDPGLGLRLIYFSYDVKMKEKGDIPEGYSVSREKKERFSLILESASTNQTSMYLCASIMRGRDTEAFFGQGTRLTVV.

J is TRBJ2-2 and V is TRBV5-4; 7 nucleotides align to TRBD2. CDR1 SGHNT and CDR2 YYREEE come from the germline V gene (reference sequence). The CDR3 spans 16 residues. V gave up 0 bases and J gave up 1 base; unmatched junction bases: 3. CDR3 loop: CASSLGSGQNTGELFF. Written as DNA, the CDR3 is TGTGCCAGCAGCTTGGGTAGCGGGCAGAACACCGGGGAGCTGTTTTTT.

The V call is TRBV4-2, the J call TRBJ1-3; D unresolved. Germline V gives CDR1 LGHNA, CDR2 YNFKEQ. The CDR3 has 14 residues. The V end was cut by 1 base, the J end by 4 bases, with 8 bases between. The CDR3 reads CASSQGRRGNTIYF. CDR3 nucleotide sequence: TGTGCCAGCAGCCAAGGGAGGCGCGGAAACACCATATATTTT.

This chain links TRBV9 with TRBJ2-5; 11 bases agree with TRBD2. Germline V CDR1 and CDR2: SGDLS, YYNGEE. V shed 1 base and J 5 bases; nucleotides not matched to a gene: 10. This CDR3 comprises 17 residues. The CDR3 nucleotides are TGTGCCAGCAGCGTACCGAGTAGCGGGGGGGATCGGGAGACCCAGTACTTC. Protein: CASSVPSSGGDRETQYF.

The chain recombines TRBV1 with TRBJ2-3; TRBD2 is taken as the D call from the table, unchecked against the DNA. TRBV1 is shown as a pseudogene. The CDR3 consists of 16 residues. The CDR3 DNA is TGCACCAGCAGCAGACGACTAGCCGCAACCACAGATACGCAGTATTTT. Protein: CTSSRRLAATTDTQYF.

A note on this clone: Here the CDR3 omits its conserved ending phenylalanine or tryptophan, so a read error is the likely source. This chain uses TRBV28 with TRBJ1-2, with D uncertain. This CDR3 contains 14 residues. The V gene lost 2 bases and the J gene lost 3 bases, with 10 bases spanning the gap. Per the germline V gene, CDR1 is MDHEN and CDR2 is SYDVKM. CDR3 in amino acids: CASSLSGSYYGYTS. The DNA for the CDR3 is TGTGCCAGCAGTTTAAGCGGGAGTTACTATGGCTACACCTCC.